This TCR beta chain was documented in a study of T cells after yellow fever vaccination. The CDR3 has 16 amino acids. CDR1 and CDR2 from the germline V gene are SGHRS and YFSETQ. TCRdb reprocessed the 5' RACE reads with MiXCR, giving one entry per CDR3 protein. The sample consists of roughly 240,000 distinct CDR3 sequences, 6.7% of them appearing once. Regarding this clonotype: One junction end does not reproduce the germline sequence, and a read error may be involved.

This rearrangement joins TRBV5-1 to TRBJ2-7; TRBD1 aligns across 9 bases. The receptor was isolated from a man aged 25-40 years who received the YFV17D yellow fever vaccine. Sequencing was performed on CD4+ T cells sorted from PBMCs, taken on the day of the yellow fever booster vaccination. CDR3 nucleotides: TGCGCCAGCAGCTCCACCGGGACAGGGAGGAACTACGTGCAGTACTTC. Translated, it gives CASSSTGTGRNYVQYF. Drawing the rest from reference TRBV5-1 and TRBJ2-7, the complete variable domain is KAGVTQTPRYLIKTRGQQVTLSCSPISGHRSVSWYQQTPGQGLQFLFEYFSETQRNKGNFPGRFSGRQFSNSRSEMNVSTLELGDSALYLCASSSTGTGRNYVQYFGPGTRLTVT.